This TCR beta chain comes out of a study of human CD4 T cells and Enterobacteriaceae. General observations from the study: Broadly cross-reactive clonotypes: about 55% of the 19 ranked in the top 5%.

Ex vivo total memory CD4+ samples were deeply sequenced, detecting one cell in 200,000. Profiled with immunoSEQ multiplex PCR; TCRdb holds only in-frame clones, not every one. Here the sample spans under 35,000 clones, about 80% being singletons. All CD4+ cells other than CD45RA+CCR7+CD95- naive cells were sorted as memory, over 98% pure. Sorting first excluded CD8+, CD14+, CD16+, CD56+, CD19+ and CD25-bright cells. In germline, CDR1 is MNHNS, CDR2 SASEGT. Trimming took 5 bases from V and 2 from J; bases not matched to a gene: 5. The CDR3 has 15 amino acids. To note about this clone: Its target is not known.

V usage is TRBV6-1 and J usage is TRBJ2-1; 8 positions agree with TRBD2. This TCR came from a human donor in good health. Sample: memory CD4+ T cells from blood. The CDR3 spells CASSPRGGAYNEQFF. CDR3 nucleotides: TGTGCCAGCAGTCCTCGGGGGGGCGCCTACAATGAGCAGTTCTTC.